Listed here are 20 T cell receptor beta chains from one sample, sequenced in a study of vaccination effects on CD4 cells after COVID-19. Their specific antigens are unknown. Antigen-specific CD4+ T cells were first expanded with viral peptide pools by the ViraFEST assay and only then sequenced. When around nine days of culture had elapsed, CD4+ T cells were isolated. Testing of the vaccine recipients showed negative nucleocapsid antibodies and no prior SARS-CoV-2 infection. Clones were read by immunoSEQ multiplex PCR, and TCRdb kept only the in-frame ones, dropping some. The sample shows around 63,000 clones, 75% of them seen only once. Source: CD4+ T cells from PBMCs cultured with HCoV-OC43 spike peptides, taken before COVID-19 vaccination. Subset: HCoV-OC43 spike overlapping peptide pool stimulation. All receptors come from a human donor who received a COVID-19 vaccine.

The chain is built from TRBV7-2 and TRBJ1-3; the D is unclear. V shed 1 base and J shed 2 bases, with 9 bases lying between them. The CDR3 loop spans 15 amino acids. Germline-derived CDR1 and CDR2 are SGHTA and FQGNSA. CDR3 sequence (DNA): TGTGCCAGCAGCTTAGGCCCCGCAGCTGGAAACACCATATATTTT. Translated: CASSLGPAAGNTIYF.

The CDR3 DNA sequence: TGCGCCAGCAGCTCGGACAGTGTCAACTATGGCTACACCTTC. This translates into CASSSDSVNYGYTF. This chain joins TRBV5-1 and TRBJ1-2; D is perhaps TRBD1 (6 bases). In germline, CDR1 is SGHRS, CDR2 YFSETQ. The V gene lost 3 bases and the J gene lost 2 bases, with 11 bases spanning the gap. The CDR3 totals 14 residues.

As DNA, the CDR3 is TGCAGCGTTGGGCGGAACACTGAAGCTTTCTTT. Residues: CSVGRNTEAFF. The gene calls are TRBV29-1 and TRBJ1-1; D unresolved. The CDR3 totals 11 residues. V lost 4 bases and J 1 base, leaving 4 bases between the germline ends. The germline V gene has CDR1 SQVTM and CDR2 ANQGSEA.

The table lists this clone with a count of one. V usage is TRBV2 and J usage is TRBJ2-3; D is possibly TRBD1 (5 bases). Germline CDR1 reads SNHLY; CDR2 reads FYNNEI. Trimming stripped 10 bases from V and 0 bases from J, with 14 bases between. The CDR3 is made up of 14 amino acids. The CDR3 spells CATGPRASTDTQYF. The DNA of the CDR3 is TGTGCCACCGGTCCCAGGGCGAGCACAGATACGCAGTATTTT. The full variable domain, its missing parts supplied by reference TRBV2 and TRBJ2-3, is EPEVTQTPSHQVTQMGQEVILRCVPISNHLYFYWYRQILGQKVEFLVSFYNNEISEKSEIFDDQFSVERPDGSNFTLKIRSTKLEDSAMYFCATGPRASTDTQYFGPGTRLTVL.

The rearrangement joins TRBV5-1 to TRBJ2-3, with TRBD2 matching 7 bases. The CDR3 runs to 16 residues. Germline values: CDR1 SGHRS, CDR2 YFSETQ. The V segment lost 1 base and the J segment 0 bases; nucleotides outside the gene matches: 5. CDR3 sequence reads: CASSLMPGGSTDTQYF. The DNA of the CDR3 is TGCGCCAGCAGCTTGATGCCGGGGGGAAGCACAGATACGCAGTATTTT.

The rearrangement joins TRBV6-5 to TRBJ2-3; no firm D call. Trimming took 5 bases from V and 4 from J, leaving 13 bases between them. In germline, CDR1 is MNHEY, CDR2 SVGAGI. This CDR3 comprises 14 residues. The CDR3 DNA reads as TGTGCCAGCAGTCCTTCTTTGAGCCCAGATACGCAGTATTTT. Its translation: CASSPSLSPDTQYF.

This rearrangement joins TRBV11-3 to TRBJ2-5; D assignment may be TRBD1 or TRBD2 (6 bases each). This CDR3 is built from 14 residues. The V end lost 1 base, the J end lost 1 base, and 7 bases lay between the germline ends. Germline assignment: CDR1 SGHNT and CDR2 YENEEA. CDR3 residues: CASSLGGAQETQYF. The CDR3 nucleotides read TGTGCCAGCAGCTTAGGGGGGGCCCAAGAGACCCAGTACTTC.

V gene TRBV10-1 combines with J gene TRBJ2-3; unclear D gene. Germline-derived CDR1 and CDR2 are WNHNN and SYGVQD (reference sequence). Deletions cut 0 bases from V and 6 bases from J, with 10 bases between. This CDR3 region has 14 residues. CDR3 loop: CASSESTQGDTQYF. The CDR3 DNA reads as TGCGCCAGCAGTGAGTCGACTCAAGGGGATACGCAGTATTTT.

As for this clone: One end of the junction varies from germline; a read error may be responsible. This chain links TRBV3-1 (or the pseudogene TRBV3-2) with TRBJ2-5; D is uncertain. Germline CDR1 LGHDT, CDR2 YNNKEL (reference sequence). The CDR3 totals 13 residues. The CDR3, as DNA: TGTGCCAGCAGCCCCGGTCACTACAGAGTGGGGAACTTC. This sequence encodes CASSPGHYRVGNF.

The V and J genes are TRBV18 and TRBJ2-5; TRBD1 is a possible D gene (7 bases). The V and J ends lost 3 bases and 5 bases respectively, with 19 bases between them. The CDR3 has 16 amino acids. Germline CDR1 KGHSH, CDR2 LQKENI. The CDR3 DNA is TGTGCCAGCTCACCGTTCCGGGACAGCCTAGCGGAGACCCAGTACTTC. Encoded protein: CASSPFRDSLAETQYF.

J is TRBJ2-3 and V is TRBV10-1, with TRBD2 matching over 14 bases. Germline trimming cut 6 bases from V and 5 bases from J; bases unmatched to any gene: 7. The CDR3 spans 16 residues. CDR1 WNHNN and CDR2 SYGVQD come from the germline V gene (reference sequence). CDR3 sequence: CASSGLAGGIGDTQYF. Here the CDR3 DNA reads TGCGCCAGCAGCGGACTAGCGGGGGGAATAGGAGATACGCAGTATTTT.

Details on this clone: A junction boundary mismatches the germline segment, possibly from a read error. CDR3 DNA: TGTGCCAGCAGCTTTTGGGGACTAGCGAAGACCGGGGAGCTGTTTTTT. It yields the protein CASSFWGLAKTGELFF. This chain uses TRBV7-2 with TRBJ2-2; 10 bases agree with TRBD2. The V gene's germline CDR1 is SGHTA and CDR2 FQGNSA. The CDR3 is made up of 16 amino acids.

The V and J genes are TRBV5-6 and TRBJ1-3; 9 bases fit TRBD1. CDR3 size: 15 residues. Germline CDR1 SGHDT, CDR2 YYEEEE. Trimming cost V 2 bases and J 2 bases; bases outside gene matches: 2. The DNA of the CDR3 is TGTGCCAGCAGCTTCAGGACAGGGGCTGGAAACACCATATATTTT. Its translation is CASSFRTGAGNTIYF.

The genes are TRBV10-1 and TRBJ2-5; 8 bases align to TRBD1. Germline V gene lookup returns CDR1 WNHNN and CDR2 SYGVQD (reference sequence). The CDR3 is 14 residues long. Losses at the gene ends were 2 bases for V and 2 bases for J; bases not matched to a gene: 1. This chain's CDR3 is CASSERTGQETQYF. For the CDR3, the DNA is TGCGCCAGCAGTGAGCGGACAGGGCAAGAGACCCAGTACTTC.

The chain recombines TRBV10-3 with TRBJ1-3, with a tentative D call TRBD1 (6 bases). Per the germline V gene, CDR1 is ENHRY and CDR2 is SYGVKD. V lost 2 bases and J lost 4, with 9 bases in between. This CDR3 is 14 amino acids long. The CDR3 loop is CAISEGQIGNTIYF. CDR3 sequence (DNA): TGTGCCATCAGTGAGGGACAGATAGGAAACACCATATATTTT.

The V gene is TRBV9, the J gene TRBJ2-5; the match to TRBD2 covers 11 bases. J was trimmed by 9 bases and V by 1 base; bases with no gene match: 2. CDR3 length: 13 amino acids. The germline V gene encodes CDR1 SGDLS and CDR2 YYNGEE. CDR3 region: CASSVTGLAAQYF. CDR3 nucleotides: TGTGCCAGCAGCGTAACGGGACTAGCGGCCCAGTACTTC. Full variable domain (missing parts from reference TRBV9 and TRBJ2-5): DSGVTQTPKHLITATGQRVTLRCSPRSGDLSVYWYQQSLDQGLQFLIQYYNGEERAKGNILERFSAQQFPDLHSELNLSSLELGDSALYFCASSVTGLAAQYFGPGTRLLVL.

This chain joins TRBV13 and TRBJ2-7; the D gene is possibly TRBD2 (5 bases). The germline gives CDR1 PRHDT, CDR2 FYEKMQ (reference sequence). This CDR3 is 14 amino acids long. Trimming removed 0 bases at V and 3 bases at J, with 9 bases between. The chain's CDR3 is CASSLGRSGYEQYV. CDR3 sequence (DNA): TGTGCCAGCAGCTTAGGCCGAAGCGGCTACGAGCAGTACGTC.

This clone has just one count. V usage is TRBV6-1 and J usage is TRBJ2-1; D perhaps matches TRBD1 (6 bases). Trimming pared 3 bases from V and 3 bases from J, leaving 15 bases between. Germline V gene lookup returns CDR1 MNHNS and CDR2 SASEGT. The CDR3 is 16 amino acids. The CDR3 sequence: CASSDLTGLDYNEQFF. CDR3 DNA sequence: TGTGCCAGCAGTGACCTGACAGGCCTGGACTACAATGAGCAGTTCTTC.

The rearrangement links TRBV11-2 to TRBJ2-7; the match to TRBD1 covers 8 bases. V was clipped by 5 bases and J by 0 bases; unmatched bases: 6. Germline V gene sequence: CDR1 SGHAT, CDR2 FQNNGV. This CDR3 is built from 15 residues. Written as DNA, the CDR3 is TGTGCCAGCAGCCCAAGACAGGGGCGCTCCTACGAGCAGTACGTC. Its translation: CASSPRQGRSYEQYV.

V is TRBV10-3 and J is TRBJ2-5; D call uncertain. CDR1 and CDR2 (germline): ENHRY, SYGVKD. V lost 1 base to trimming and J lost 4 bases, with 1 base between them. The CDR3 spans 11 residues. CDR3 bases: TGTGCCATCAGTGAGTTAGAGACCCAGTACTTC. It translates to CAISELETQYF.